This TCR beta chain was identified in a study of blood T cell repertoires in COVID-19 (dated by TCRdb to 2019 to 2021). Regarding the study in general: Recovered participants in ImmuneRACE Cohort 3 were defined as having two consecutive negative NP/OP PCR tests, clearance from a healthcare professional, or resolution of symptoms. Collaborator samples came from the United States, Italy and Spain and covered acute and convalescent phases of COVID-19. The prospective study material was composed of cDNA or gDNA derived from T cells, B-cell-depleted T cells, or PBMCs. The dataset comprised deeply sampled blood TCRbeta repertoires from subjects exposed to, actively infected with, or recovered from COVID-19. The repertoires were released in a freely available public database meant as a resource for research on the immune response to SARS-CoV-2. The samples were drawn from two sources: the first 160 participants of the ongoing ImmuneRACE study, and 950 to 1,500 subjects contributed by 6 global collaborators. A de-identified subject ID, COVID-19 status, age in years and sex were almost always included in the sample metadata. HLA class I and class II types, where available, came from metadata supplied by the sample provider rather than from assay-based typing.

Counted from cysteine to phenylalanine, this CDR3 has 14 amino acids. The DNA shown is the 42-base CDR3, in frame from base 1. V loses 4 bases, J loses 5 bases, and the germline ends lie 15 bases apart. CDR1 and CDR2 are read off the germline V gene as SGHRS and YFSETQ. TCRbeta CDR3 regions were amplified from genomic DNA using the immunoSEQ Assay, a bias-controlled multiplex PCR. Regarding the original processing steps: Nucleated cell counts per sample were estimated from amplification of reference gene primers within the assay. Sequence reads were collapsed and filtered to measure the absolute abundance of every unique TCRbeta CDR3 rearrangement. For each sample, productive Simpson clonality was calculated as the square root of Simpson's diversity index over productive rearrangements. This is the immuneACCESS table as TCRdb keeps it, with only in-frame sequences that have V and J called. A part of the clones is gone; compared with another copy, unresolved V genes explain less than half, and the rest is unexplained. That table is the source of V, J and clone size, and D and trimming were worked out from the DNA. For this sample there are approximately 140,000 clones; approximately 87% appear just once. The ten largest clones represent approximately 4% of the sample.

About this clone: This clone's antigen is unknown. No much larger clonotype is one base removed from it; base qualities were not supplied.

Participants in the prospective study were enrolled through a virtual design, were aged roughly 18 to 100 years, and lived in roughly 24 United States geographic areas. In the prospective study, cohorts were assigned on the basis of participant-reported clinical history obtained from a screening survey and a study questionnaire. In the prospective study, whole blood, serum and a nasopharyngeal or oropharyngeal swab were collected from each participant by mobile phlebotomists. Additional blood draws and questionnaires over an approximately two-month period could optionally be provided by prospective study participants. Before DNA extraction, prospective study blood samples were shipped either frozen or at room temperature. Study-wide findings and limitations: The quantity of clinical and demographic metadata differed by source and by participant and was supplied without curation.

The sequence is built from TRBV5-1 and TRBJ1-1, with the D gene not clear enough to name. The clonotype was recovered from a man in his forties or fifties in a cohort exposed to, infected with or recovered from COVID-19 (not recorded which). The specimen sequenced was PBMCs or T cells enriched from blood (not recorded which). The CDR3 reads CASSGTVIGTEAFF. The sequenced DNA: TGCGCCAGCAGCGGAACAGTGATTGGGACTGAAGCTTTCTTT. Extended through the reference TRBV5-1 and TRBJ1-1 proteins, this CDR3 yields the full variable domain: KAGVTQTPRYLIKTRGQQVTLSCSPISGHRSVSWYQQTPGQGLQFLFEYFSETQRNKGNFPGRFSGRQFSNSRSEMNVSTLELGDSALYLCASSGTVIGTEAFFGQGTRLTVV.